One and the same sample provided the 3 T cell receptor beta chains below, sequenced in a study of T-cell memory formation after mild COVID-19. Each CDR3 protein gets one entry after TCRdb re-called the 5' RACE reads with MiXCR. The data show about 250,000 distinct CDR3 sequences, about 16% seen once. Source material: PBMCs or a T cell subset sorted from them (not recorded which). The receptors shown here come from a man aged 18 to 29 who had mild COVID-19 (a few samples of this study predate the infection). Cell type and time point are not known.

A few counts support this clonotype. The J gene is TRBJ2-7, the V gene TRBV7-6; 8 positions match TRBD1. Per the germline V gene, CDR1 is SGHVS and CDR2 is FNYEAQ. The V gene end was trimmed by 4 bases and the J gene end by 3 bases; junction bases not matched to a gene: 2. There are 13 residues in the CDR3. The CDR3 nucleotides read TGTGCCAGCAGCTGGGGGACAGGCTACGAGCAGTACTTC. It yields the protein CASSWGTGYEQYF.

The chain has TRBV6-2 or TRBV6-3 and TRBJ2-1; 12 nucleotides line up with TRBD2. CDR1 is MNHEY, CDR2 SVGEGT, per germline. V was clipped by 5 bases and J by 2 bases; unmatched bases: 13. There are 19 residues in the CDR3. CDR3 region: CASSATETRTSGAYNEQFF. The CDR3 DNA reads TGTGCCAGCAGTGCGACTGAGACCAGGACTAGCGGGGCCTACAATGAGCAGTTCTTC.

This clonotype was seen only a few times. The rearrangement uses TRBV10-3 and TRBJ2-5; 9 positions agree with TRBD2. J was trimmed by 4 bases and V by 5 bases; bases with no gene match: 5. The CDR3 contains 14 residues. Germline lookup yields CDR1 ENHRY and CDR2 SYGVKD. The CDR3 protein is CAISRGGALETQYF. The CDR3 DNA reads TGTGCCATCAGTCGCGGGGGGGCATTAGAGACCCAGTACTTC.